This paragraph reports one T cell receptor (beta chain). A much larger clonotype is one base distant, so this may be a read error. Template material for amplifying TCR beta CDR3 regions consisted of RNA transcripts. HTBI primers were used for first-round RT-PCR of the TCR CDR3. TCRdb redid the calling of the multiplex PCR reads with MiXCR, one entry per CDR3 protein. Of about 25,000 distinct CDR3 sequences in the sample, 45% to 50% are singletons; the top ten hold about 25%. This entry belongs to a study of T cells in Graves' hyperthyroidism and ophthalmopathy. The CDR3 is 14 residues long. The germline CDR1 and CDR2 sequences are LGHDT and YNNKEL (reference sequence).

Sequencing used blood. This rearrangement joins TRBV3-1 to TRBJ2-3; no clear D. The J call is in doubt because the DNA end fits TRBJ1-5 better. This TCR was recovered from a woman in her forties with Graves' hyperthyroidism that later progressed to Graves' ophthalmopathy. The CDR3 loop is CASSSQALAGTQHF. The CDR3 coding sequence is TGTGCCAGCAGCAGCCAAGCGCTAGCGGGTACGCAGCATTTT.